These 26 T cell receptor beta chains were all obtained from the same sample, sequenced in a study of shared clonotypes between healthy human individuals. Data came from immunoSEQ multiplex PCR; TCRdb stores just in-frame clones and leaves some out. The sample holds around 500,000 clones, about 85% seen once. The sample taken for sequencing was PBMCs. The source of these receptors is a woman in her 40s in good health. Some clones in this sample may be carry-over from other donors' samples.

This clone was counted once. This chain links TRBV18 with TRBJ2-7; 7 nucleotides agree with TRBD2. V dropped 3 bases and J dropped 5; count of bases not matched to a gene: 4. Germline assignment: CDR1 KGHSH and CDR2 LQKENI. The CDR3 totals 13 residues. The CDR3 loop is CASSPLGRDEQYF. In DNA, the CDR3 is TGTGCCAGCTCACCGTTGGGGAGGGACGAGCAGTACTTC.

The rearrangement links TRBV15 to TRBJ2-7, with 9 bases lining up with TRBD2. There are 16 residues in the CDR3. The germline V gene encodes CDR1 LNHNV and CDR2 YYDKDF (reference sequence). V lost 0 bases and J lost 1; bases outside the gene matches: 4. The DNA for the CDR3 is TGTGCCACCAGCAGAGATAGCGGGAGTGGATCCTACGAGCAGTACTTC. Translating gives CATSRDSGSGSYEQYF.

The chain joins TRBV10-3 to TRBJ2-3; TRBD2 matches at 8 bases. V lost 3 bases to trimming and J lost 4 bases; unmatched junction nucleotides: 6. The CDR3 length is 15 residues. The germline V gene encodes CDR1 ENHRY and CDR2 SYGVKD. DNA of the CDR3: TGTGCCATCAGTGAAGCAGCGGGAGCCCCAGATACGCAGTATTTT. It is translated as CAISEAAGAPDTQYF.

In this sample, this clone turned up a few times. The V gene is TRBV6-5, the J gene TRBJ2-5; D remains ambiguous. V lost 0 bases, J lost 2 bases, and 10 bases lay in between. Germline assignment: CDR1 MNHEY and CDR2 SVGAGI. This CDR3 region has 15 residues. CDR3 DNA: TGTGCCAGCAGTTACTCTGGTACGGCACAAGAGACCCAGTACTTC. This sequence encodes CASSYSGTAQETQYF.

The sample holds one count of this clone. The genes are TRBV4-2 and TRBJ1-2, with D uncertain. This CDR3 region has 16 residues. Looked up from germline, CDR1 is LGHNA and CDR2 is YNFKEQ. Trimming took off 0 bases at V and 1 base at J, with 12 bases between the two ends. CDR3 coding DNA: TGTGCCAGCAGCCAAGATCGAGAACCTATTAACTATGGCTACACCTTC. It is translated as CASSQDREPINYGYTF.

The chain couples TRBV19 to TRBJ2-7; the match to TRBD1 covers 11 bases. From germline, CDR1 is LNHDA and CDR2 SQIVND (reference sequence). The CDR3 totals 16 residues. V gave up 4 bases and J gave up 4 bases; unmatched junction bases: 9. The CDR3 coding sequence is TGTGCCAGTAGTACCACCGGGACAGGGGGATTGTACGAGCAGTACTTC. Its translation: CASSTTGTGGLYEQYF.

V and J are TRBV7-2 and TRBJ2-7, with D maybe TRBD1 (5 bases). CDR3 length equals 12 residues. The V end was cut by 4 bases, the J end by 6 bases, with 10 bases between. In germline, CDR1 is SGHTA, CDR2 FQGNSA. The CDR3 DNA is TGTGCCAGCAGCTCCGGACATGGCGAGCAGTACTTC. It is translated as CASSSGHGEQYF.

This clone was recorded a few times. The chain recombines TRBV5-6 with TRBJ2-3, with D possibly matching TRBD2 (5 bases). CDR1 and CDR2 (germline): SGHDT, YYEEEE. This CDR3 region has 14 residues. The germline V and J ends were trimmed by 4 bases and 8 bases, with 17 bases remaining between them. This chain's CDR3 is CASSRISEGGTQYF. CDR3 DNA: TGTGCCAGCAGCCGAATATCAGAGGGTGGTACGCAGTATTTT. The full variable domain, its missing parts supplied by reference TRBV5-6 and TRBJ2-3, is DAGVTQSPTHLIKTRGQQVTLRCSPKSGHDTVSWYQQALGQGPQFIFQYYEEEERQRGNFPDRFSGHQFPNYSSELNVNALLLGDSALYLCASSRISEGGTQYFGPGTRLTVL.

This clone was picked up many times. The gene calls are TRBV11-3 and TRBJ2-3; TRBD2 matches at 7 bases. Losses at the gene ends were 1 base for V and 1 base for J; bases not matched to a gene: 8. The CDR3 is 17 amino acids. Germline loops: CDR1 SGHNT, CDR2 YENEEA. Here the CDR3 reads CASSLGASSGGTDTQYF. Here the CDR3 DNA reads TGTGCCAGCAGCTTAGGGGCCTCTAGCGGAGGCACAGATACGCAGTATTTT.

The chain is built from TRBV29-1 and TRBJ2-7; 11 bases fit TRBD1. Per the germline V gene, CDR1 is SQVTM and CDR2 is ANQGSEA. V dropped 3 bases and J dropped 5; count of bases not matched to a gene: 3. The CDR3 is made up of 13 amino acids. DNA of the CDR3: TGCAGCGTTGACTGGACAGGGGGCAACGAGCAGTACTTC. Its protein product is CSVDWTGGNEQYF.

The rearrangement joins TRBV29-1 to TRBJ2-7; D may be TRBD1 (5 bases). CDR3 length equals 11 residues. V gave up 7 bases and J gave up 2 bases, with 9 bases separating them. From germline, CDR1 is SQVTM and CDR2 ANQGSEA. CDR3 sequence: CSADSPYEQYF. In DNA form, the CDR3 reads TGCAGCGCCGACAGCCCCTACGAGCAGTACTTC.

This chain uses TRBV4-2 with TRBJ2-3; tentatively, D is TRBD1 (7 bases). Germline assignment: CDR1 LGHNA and CDR2 YNFKEQ. Trimming pared 5 bases from V and 2 bases from J, leaving 14 bases between. This CDR3 spans 15 amino acids. The CDR3 spells CASSKQGRNTDTQYF. CDR3 DNA sequence: TGTGCCAGCAGCAAACAGGGGAGGAACACAGATACGCAGTATTTT.

J is TRBJ2-6 and V is TRBV19; no clear D. The V gene lost 5 bases and the J gene lost 2 bases, with 4 bases spanning the gap. Germline CDR1 reads LNHDA; CDR2 reads SQIVND (reference sequence). The CDR3 has 13 residues. The CDR3 spells CASSLAGANVLTF. The CDR3 DNA sequence: TGTGCCAGTAGTTTGGCTGGGGCCAACGTCCTGACTTTC.

The chain couples TRBV7-3 to TRBJ2-1; possibly TRBD2 for D (6 bases). The CDR3 loop spans 16 amino acids. Germline CDR1 reads SGHTA; CDR2 reads FQGTGA. Trimming took off 1 base at V and 0 bases at J, with 10 bases between the two ends. The DNA for the CDR3 is TGTGCCAGCAGCTTAAGGGCGGGGAGCTCCTACAATGAGCAGTTCTTC. Residues: CASSLRAGSSYNEQFF.

Of note for this clone: It differs at one base from a far larger clone, so likely a read error. At the DNA level, this CDR3 is encoded by other sequences in the same sample as well. The chain is built from TRBV7-3 and TRBJ2-2; possibly TRBD1 or TRBD2 for D (5 bases each). The CDR3 is 14 residues long. The germline V gene has CDR1 SGHTA and CDR2 FQGTGA. CDR3 region: CASSAGMDTGELFF. The DNA of the CDR3 is TGTGCCAGCAGCGCAGGGATGGACACCGGGGAGCTGTTTTTC.

Comments on this clone: A read error likely explains this, since a far larger clone differs by one base. Other DNA sequences in this sample translate to the same CDR3. The chain joins TRBV7-2 to TRBJ2-2; no clear D gene. The CDR3 is 15 amino acids. Germline lookup yields CDR1 SGHTA and CDR2 FQGNSA. The CDR3 loop is CASSLGLGNTGELFF. CDR3 nucleotides: TGTGCCAGTAGCTTAGGCCTCGGGAACACCGGGGAGCTGTTTTTT.

As regards this clone: With a far larger clone one base away, a read error is the likely cause. This sample also contains other DNA sequences that code for the same CDR3. Here the CDR3 reads CASRLVLESGTANYGYTF. Written as DNA, the CDR3 is TGTGCAAGTCGCCTAGTGCTGGAAAGCGGGACCGCCAACTATGGCTACACCTTC. The gene calls are TRBV12-2 and TRBJ1-2. TRBV12-2 is a pseudogene locus. The CDR3 length is 18 residues.

As concerns this clone: This likely came from a read error, as a far larger clone is one base away. The chain combines TRBV5-1 with TRBJ1-2, with D possibly being TRBD1 (6 bases). CDR3 length: 13 amino acids. Germline loops: CDR1 SGHRS, CDR2 YFSETQ. CDR3 protein: CASGAGDNYDYTF. The CDR3 DNA is TGCGCCAGCGGGGCAGGGGATAACTATGACTACACCTTC.

For this clone: This likely came from a read error, as a far larger clone is one base away. Other DNA variants within this sample encode the same CDR3. V usage is TRBV5-4 and J usage is TRBJ1-2; possibly TRBD1 for D (5 bases). This CDR3 spans 13 amino acids. The germline gives CDR1 SGHNT, CDR2 YYREEE (reference sequence). DNA of the CDR3: TGTGCCAGCAAGGGGAACGGCGTCTATGGATACACCTTC. It yields the protein CASKGNGVYGYTF. The whole variable domain, filled in from reference TRBV5-4 and TRBJ1-2, reads ETGVTQSPTHLIKTRGQQVTLRCSSQSGHNTVSWYQQALGQGPQFIFQYYREEENGRGNFPPRFSGLQFPNYSSELNVNALELDDSALYLCASKGNGVYGYTFGSGTRLTVV.

The chain links TRBV7-9 to TRBJ2-7; the D gene could be TRBD1 or TRBD2 (6 bases each). V lost 2 bases to trimming and J lost 6 bases, with 11 bases between them. CDR1 is SEHNR, CDR2 FQNEAQ, per germline (reference sequence). CDR3 length: 13 residues. The CDR3 nucleotides read TGTGCCAGCAGCTTAAGAGAGGGGGGCGAGCAGTACTTC. Protein sequence: CASSLREGGEQYF.

The chain has TRBV5-1 and TRBJ2-3; D is undetermined. The CDR3 is made up of 13 amino acids. Per the germline V gene, CDR1 is SGHRS and CDR2 is YFSETQ. V lost 0 bases and J 5 bases, leaving 7 bases between the germline ends. CDR3 DNA: TGCGCCAGCAGCTTGGTACCATTAGATACGCAGTATTTT. It codes for CASSLVPLDTQYF. Full variable domain (rest looked up from reference TRBV5-1 and TRBJ2-3): KAGVTQTPRYLIKTRGQQVTLSCSPISGHRSVSWYQQTPGQGLQFLFEYFSETQRNKGNFPGRFSGRQFSNSRSEMNVSTLELGDSALYLCASSLVPLDTQYFGPGTRLTVL.

The V gene is TRBV2, the J gene TRBJ2-7, with D perhaps matching TRBD2 (5 bases). From germline, CDR1 is SNHLY and CDR2 FYNNEI. This CDR3 has 16 residues. With 7 bases removed from V and 3 bases from J, the gap between germline ends came to 22 bases. The CDR3 coding sequence is TGTGCCAGCACTACTCTGGACTGGGCGGCAGGCTACGAGCAGTACTTC. Amino acids: CASTTLDWAAGYEQYF.

V gene TRBV7-3 combines with J gene TRBJ2-3, with TRBD2 matching over 7 bases. This CDR3 is built from 14 residues. In germline, CDR1 is SGHTA, CDR2 FQGTGA. The J segment lost 1 base and the V segment lost 5 bases, leaving 3 bases of the junction unmatched. For the CDR3, the DNA is TGTGCCAGCAGCCAGGGAGGGGGCACAGATACGCAGTATTTT. Amino acids: CASSQGGGTDTQYF.

This chain connects TRBV7-8 to TRBJ2-7; weak D call: TRBD2 (6 bases). From germline, CDR1 is SGHVS and CDR2 FQNEAQ. The CDR3 has 17 residues. Trimming removed 7 bases from V and 2 bases from J, with 24 bases in between. The CDR3 nucleotides are TGTGCCAGCATCCTTATCCCTTCCGGGACTTCCCCCTACGAGCAGTACTTC. Translating it yields CASILIPSGTSPYEQYF.

The chain carries TRBV9 and TRBJ1-3; 8 nucleotides match TRBD1. The CDR3 runs to 16 residues. V shed 4 bases, J shed 3 bases, and the junction held 9 bases outside the gene matches. Germline V CDR1 and CDR2: SGDLS, YYNGEE. The CDR3 is CASSTRTGQIGNTIYF. Written as DNA, the CDR3 is TGTGCCAGCAGCACACGGACAGGGCAGATTGGAAACACCATATATTTT.

Note on this clone: Other DNA variants within this sample encode the same CDR3. V is TRBV7-9 and J is TRBJ2-7, with a possible D match to TRBD1 (5 bases). The CDR3 has 14 residues. V was shortened by 0 bases and J by 2 bases, with 8 bases between the two germline ends. CDR1 is SEHNR, CDR2 FQNEAQ, per germline (reference sequence). This CDR3 reads CASSLAGETYEQYF. The CDR3 DNA sequence: TGTGCCAGCAGCTTAGCAGGGGAAACCTACGAGCAGTACTTC.